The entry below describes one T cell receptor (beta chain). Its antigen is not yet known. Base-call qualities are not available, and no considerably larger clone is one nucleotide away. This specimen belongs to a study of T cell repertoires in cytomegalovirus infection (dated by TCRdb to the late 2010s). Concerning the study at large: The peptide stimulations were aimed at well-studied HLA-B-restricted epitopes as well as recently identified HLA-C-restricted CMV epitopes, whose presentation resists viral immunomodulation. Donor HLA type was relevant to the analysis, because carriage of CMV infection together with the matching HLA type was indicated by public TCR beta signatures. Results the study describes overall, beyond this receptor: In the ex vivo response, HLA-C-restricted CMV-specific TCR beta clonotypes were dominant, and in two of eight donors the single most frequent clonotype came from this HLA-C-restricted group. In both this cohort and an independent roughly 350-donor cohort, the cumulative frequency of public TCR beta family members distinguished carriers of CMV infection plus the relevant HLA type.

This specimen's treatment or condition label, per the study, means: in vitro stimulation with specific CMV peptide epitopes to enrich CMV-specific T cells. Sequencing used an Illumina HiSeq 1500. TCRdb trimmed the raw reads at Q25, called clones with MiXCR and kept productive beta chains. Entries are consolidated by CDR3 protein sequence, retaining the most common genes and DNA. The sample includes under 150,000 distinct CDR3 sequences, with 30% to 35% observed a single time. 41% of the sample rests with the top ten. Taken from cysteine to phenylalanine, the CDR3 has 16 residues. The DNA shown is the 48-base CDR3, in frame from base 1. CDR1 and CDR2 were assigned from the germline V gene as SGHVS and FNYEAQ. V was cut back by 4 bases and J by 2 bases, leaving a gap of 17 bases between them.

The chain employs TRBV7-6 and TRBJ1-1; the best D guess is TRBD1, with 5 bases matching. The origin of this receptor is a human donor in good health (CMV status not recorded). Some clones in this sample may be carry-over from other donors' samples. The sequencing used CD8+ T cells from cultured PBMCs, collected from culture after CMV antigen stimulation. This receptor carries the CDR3 CASSSGIGAGNTEAFF. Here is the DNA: TGTGCCAGCAGCTCAGGGATAGGGGCCGGTAACACTGAAGCTTTCTTT.